This T cell receptor (beta chain) was sequenced in a study of T cell clusters in autoimmune cytopenias. TRB was amplified by touch-down multiplex PCR, primer pools A and B combined. No DNA is given; TCRdb re-called the multiplex PCR reads and lists each CDR3 protein once. This sample contains 7,000 to 9,000 distinct CDR3 sequences. Each sample's input was approximately 0.25 ug genomic DNA, 38,000 or so genome equivalents. Points from the study as a whole: TRB repertoire shifts in secondary cytopenia and chronic lymphocytic leukemia mostly reflected lymphoma, not autoimmunity.

To note about this clonotype: The antigen is not known.

The CDR3 is 12 amino acids. These data are also associated with another study on T cell repertoires in aging, cancer and after chemotherapy.

This chain connects TRBV12-3 or TRBV12-4 to TRBJ1-2; without DNA, the TCRdb call of TRBD1 cannot be checked. Sequencing was carried out using peripheral blood. This TCR was sampled from a human donor with an autoimmune cytopenia or autoimmune hepatitis (not recorded which). The CDR3 protein is CASSLTGHGYTF.